Listed below are T cell receptor beta chains from one sample, sequenced in a study of blood T cell repertoires in COVID-19. The protocol was immunoSEQ multiplex PCR, while the TCRdb copy is restricted to in-frame clones and leaves out a portion. This table holds under 30,000 clones, over 75% found once. Sequencing was performed on peripheral blood. Source of these receptors: a man aged 50 to 60 with active COVID-19. CDR3s include the opening cysteine and the closing phenylalanine or tryptophan. D genes are given only for firm matches. The size field is filled for only some rows; it gives once, few, many or a size class.

V,size,D,J,DNA,CDR3
TRBV6-5,.,TRBD2,TRBJ2-2,TGTGCCAGCAGTTTTAGACTAGCGGCGAACACCGGGGAGCTGTTTTTT,CASSFRLAANTGELFF
TRBV19,.,TRBD1,TRBJ2-7,TGTGCCAGTAGTCAACTGGCCGGGACAGGGGCTTTTCAGTACTTC,CASSQLAGTGAFQYF
TRBV7-2,.,.,TRBJ2-4,TGTGCCAGCAGCTTAGCGGTTGCAGACACAAAAAAACTAGCCAAAAACATTCAGTACTTC,CASSLAVADTKKLAKNIQYF
TRBV7-2,.,.,TRBJ1-5,TGTGCCAGCAGCTTAGGAGTTCGGAATCAGCCCCAGCATTTT,CASSLGVRNQPQHF
TRBV19,once,.,TRBJ1-5,TGTGCCAGTAGTATGGCCCAGGGGTTGGCCAATCAGCCCCAGCATTTT,CASSMAQGLANQPQHF
TRBV5-5,.,TRBD1,TRBJ1-4,TGTGCCAGCAGCTTGGGCCCAGGGGGCTATGAAAAACTGTTTTTT,CASSLGPGGYEKLFF
TRBV19,.,.,TRBJ1-5,TGTGCCAGTACAACGTCAGGGATCAATCAGCCCCAGCATTTT,CASTTSGINQPQHF
TRBV24-1,.,TRBD1,TRBJ1-2,TGTGCCACCAGCAGGACAGGGAACTATGGCTACACCTTC,CATSRTGNYGYTF
TRBV18,.,.,TRBJ2-1,TGTGCCAGCGAGGGATTCGACAATGAGCAGTTCTTC,CASEGFDNEQFF
TRBV5-1,.,.,TRBJ1-4,TGCGCCAGCAGTCGGGAGGGAGGGAGACTTAATGAAAAACTGTTTTTT,CASSREGGRLNEKLFF
TRBV7-9,once,.,TRBJ2-2,TGTGCCAGCAGCTTATCGGGGGTCCTACCTTACACCGGGGAGCTGTTTTTT,CASSLSGVLPYTGELFF
TRBV11-3,once,TRBD2,TRBJ2-1,TGTGCCAGCAGCTTAGGGCGGGGGGCCTACAATGAGCAGTTCTTC,CASSLGRGAYNEQFF
TRBV7-8,.,TRBD1,TRBJ1-5,TGTGCCAGCAGCTTAAGAAGGAGGGAGGACAGGTTTAATCAGCCCCAGCATTTT,CASSLRRREDRFNQPQHF
TRBV19,.,.,TRBJ1-2,TGTGCCAGTAGTATAGATTTTGGCGGATACTATGGCTACACCTTC,CASSIDFGGYYGYTF
TRBV5-1,.,.,TRBJ2-3,TGCGCCAGCGGGGGGGGCGTCTCAGATACGCAGTATTTT,CASGGGVSDTQYF
TRBV4-1,.,.,TRBJ1-5,TGCGCCAGCAGCCAAGGACACGCAAATCAGCCCCAGCATTTT,CASSQGHANQPQHF
TRBV7-9,once,.,TRBJ1-4,TGTGCCAGCAGCTATCAGGGCTGGGTAAATGAAAAACTGTTTTTT,CASSYQGWVNEKLFF
TRBV11-3,.,.,TRBJ2-2,TGTGCCAGCAGCTCCCCCTGGGTAGCGGCGAACACCGGGGAGCTGTTTTTT,CASSSPWVAANTGELFF
TRBV7-2,.,.,TRBJ1-3,TGTGCCAGCATGTCGTCTGGAAACACCATATATTTT,CASMSSGNTIYF
TRBV7-9,.,.,TRBJ1-2,TGTGCCAGCAGCTCCGGACAGAACTATGGCTACACCTTC,CASSSGQNYGYTF
TRBV11-2,.,TRBD2,TRBJ2-1,TGTGCCAGCAGCTTAGGGCGGAAACTAGCGGGAGTAACCTACAATGAGCAGTTCTTC,CASSLGRKLAGVTYNEQFF
TRBV28,.,.,TRBJ1-4,TGTGCCAGCATCACCCGTGGCGCCGGGTTGGAAAAACTGTTTTTT,CASITRGAGLEKLFF
TRBV4-1,.,TRBD1,TRBJ2-7,TGCGCCAGCAGCCAAGACCGGGACAGGGGGTCCTACGAGCAGTACTTC,CASSQDRDRGSYEQYF
TRBV19,.,.,TRBJ1-2,TGTGCCAGTAGTGGCCAGGGATACGGCTACACCTTC,CASSGQGYGYTF
TRBV5-1,.,TRBD2,TRBJ2-3,TGCGCCAGCAGCCCGCGACTAGCGGGGACCACAGATACGCAGTATTTT,CASSPRLAGTTDTQYF
TRBV5-4,.,TRBD1,TRBJ1-1,TGTGCCAGCAGTACCGGGACAGAGGAGAGGGCTGAAGCTTTCTTT,CASSTGTEERAEAFF
TRBV2,.,TRBD1,TRBJ2-7,TGTGCCAGCGCCACCCAGACCGGGACAGGGGAATACGAGCAGTACTTC,CASATQTGTGEYEQYF
TRBV5-6,.,.,TRBJ2-3,TGTGCCAGCAGCTTGGGTGCCGAGTCCACAGATACGCAGTATTTT,CASSLGAESTDTQYF
TRBV19,.,.,TRBJ2-3,TGTGCCAGCAGCGACAGGCACACAGATACGCAGTATTTT,CASSDRHTDTQYF
TRBV21-1,few,.,TRBJ2-1,TGTGCCAGCAGCAAAGATTCTAGCGGGAGGGAGTTCTTC,CASSKDSSGREFF
TRBV7-6,.,TRBD1,TRBJ2-7,TGTGCCAGCAGCGGGACACAGGGGAACGAGCAGTACTTC,CASSGTQGNEQYF
TRBV27,.,TRBD2,TRBJ2-5,TGTGCCAGCAGTGGATCGGGCGGGGGGGCCCCGGAGACCCAGTACTTC,CASSGSGGGAPETQYF
TRBV6-2/TRBV6-3,once,.,TRBJ1-1,TGTGCCAGCAGCTGGAGGGTGAACACTGAAGCTTTCTTT,CASSWRVNTEAFF
TRBV5-1,.,.,TRBJ1-1,TGCGCCAGCAGCTTGGGCGGCAACCCTGAAGCTTTCTTT,CASSLGGNPEAFF
TRBV27,medium-sized,TRBD1,TRBJ1-2,TGTGCCAGCAGTTCAACCAGACAGGGCTTGAACTATGGCTACACCTTC,CASSSTRQGLNYGYTF
TRBV11-2,.,.,TRBJ2-7,TGTGCCAGCAGTCAGGGAAGTGGCGCACAACCCTACGAGCAGTACTTC,CASSQGSGAQPYEQYF
TRBV5-1,once,.,TRBJ2-5,TGCGCCAGCAGCTTGTTTCGTTCAGAGACCCAGTACTTC,CASSLFRSETQYF
TRBV5-1,.,TRBD1,TRBJ2-7,TGCGCCAGCAGCTACGGACAGGGAATAGGCTACGAGCAGTACTTC,CASSYGQGIGYEQYF
TRBV7-2,few,TRBD2,TRBJ2-5,TGTGCCAGCAGCTCACCGGGACGGATAGCGGGCAACCAAGAGACCCAGTACTTC,CASSSPGRIAGNQETQYF
TRBV6-2/TRBV6-3,.,TRBD2,TRBJ2-1,TGTGCCAGCAGTTACGGGGGGGAATACAATGAGCAGTTCTTC,CASSYGGEYNEQFF
TRBV27,.,TRBD1,TRBJ2-1,TGTGCCAGCAGTTTGGACAGGAGATCCTACAATGAGCAGTTCTTC,CASSLDRRSYNEQFF
TRBV5-1,.,.,TRBJ1-2,TGCGCCAGCAGCTTGGCCGCGGGGGGCAGGAGCTACACCTTC,CASSLAAGGRSYTF
TRBV6-2/TRBV6-3,.,.,TRBJ1-3,TGTGCCAGCAGCATTACAGCCTTCTCTGGAAACACCATATATTTT,CASSITAFSGNTIYF
TRBV5-1,.,TRBD2,TRBJ2-3,TGCGCCAGCAGCTTAAGCGGGGGGATCACAGATACGCAGTATTTT,CASSLSGGITDTQYF
TRBV19,once,.,TRBJ2-1,TGTGCCAGTAGTATAGTCGCCAGCTCCTACAATGAGCAGTTCTTC,CASSIVASSYNEQFF
TRBV6-2/TRBV6-3,.,TRBD2,TRBJ2-1,TGTGCCAGCAGTTACCCGGCTAGCGGCCGCAATGAGCAGTTCTTC,CASSYPASGRNEQFF
TRBV2,.,TRBD1,TRBJ2-1,TGTGCCAGCACCGGGATGGACAGGGTTGAGCAGTTCTTC,CASTGMDRVEQFF
TRBV18,.,.,TRBJ1-1,TGTGCCAGCTCATTCAGAGCGGACACTGAAGCTTTCTTT,CASSFRADTEAFF
TRBV11-2,.,.,TRBJ2-1,TGTGCCAGCAGCTTCCGCAGGGGCAATGAGCAGTTCTTC,CASSFRRGNEQFF
TRBV19,.,.,TRBJ1-1,TGTGCCAGTAGTAACAGGGTATCCGACACTGAAGCTTTCTTT,CASSNRVSDTEAFF
TRBV24-1,.,TRBD2,TRBJ2-1,TGTGCCACCAGTGACCGACTAGCGGGAGACCTCAATGAGCAGTTCTTC,CATSDRLAGDLNEQFF
TRBV5-1,.,.,TRBJ1-1,TGCGCCAGCAGGTATTCCCACACTGAAGCTTTCTTT,CASRYSHTEAFF
TRBV24-1,.,.,TRBJ2-2,TGTGCCACCAGTGATTTGAGAACAGTAAGCAACACCGGGGAGCTGTTTTTT,CATSDLRTVSNTGELFF
TRBV2,.,.,TRBJ2-7,TGTGCCAGCAGTGAACAGGGAATTGGCTCCTACGAGCAGTACTTC,CASSEQGIGSYEQYF
TRBV3-1/TRBV3-2,.,TRBD1,TRBJ1-5,TGTGCCAGCAGCCAGGCGGAAGACAGGGTGATTTATAGCAATCAGCCCCAGCATTTT,CASSQAEDRVIYSNQPQHF
TRBV7-9,medium-sized,.,TRBJ2-1,TGTGCCAGCAGCTTATACCAGGGTGGGTTCTTC,CASSLYQGGFF
TRBV4-3,.,.,TRBJ1-6,TGCGCCAGCAGCCAAGGGACAGAGTTTTCACCCCTCCACTTT,CASSQGTEFSPLHF
TRBV7-7,once,TRBD2,TRBJ2-5,TGTGCTAGCAGTCGTGGACTAGCGGCGCAAGAGACCCAGTACTTC,CASSRGLAAQETQYF
TRBV10-2,.,TRBD2,TRBJ2-5,TGCGCCAGCAGCCCGGCTAGCGGTAGGTGGAGGCAAGAGACCCAGTACTTC,CASSPASGRWRQETQYF
TRBV4-3,.,.,TRBJ1-4,TGCGCCAGCAGCCAAGATCGGGCTAGCAAACTGTTTTTT,CASSQDRASKLFF